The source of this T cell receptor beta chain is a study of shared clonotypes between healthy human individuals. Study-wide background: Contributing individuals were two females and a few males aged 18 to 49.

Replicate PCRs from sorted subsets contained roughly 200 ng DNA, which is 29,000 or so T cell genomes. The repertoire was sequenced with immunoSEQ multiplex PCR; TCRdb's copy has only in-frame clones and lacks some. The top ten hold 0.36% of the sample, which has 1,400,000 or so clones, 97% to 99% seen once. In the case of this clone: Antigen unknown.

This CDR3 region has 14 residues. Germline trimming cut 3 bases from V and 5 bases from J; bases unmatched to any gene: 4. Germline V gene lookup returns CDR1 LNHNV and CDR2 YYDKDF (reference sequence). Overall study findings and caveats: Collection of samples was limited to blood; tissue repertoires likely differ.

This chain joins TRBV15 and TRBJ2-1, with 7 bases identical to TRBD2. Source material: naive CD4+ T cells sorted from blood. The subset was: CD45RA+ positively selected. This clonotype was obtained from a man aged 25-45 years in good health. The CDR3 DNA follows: TGTGCCACCAGCAGGGGACGGGGGGACAATGAGCAGTTCTTC. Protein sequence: CATSRGRGDNEQFF.